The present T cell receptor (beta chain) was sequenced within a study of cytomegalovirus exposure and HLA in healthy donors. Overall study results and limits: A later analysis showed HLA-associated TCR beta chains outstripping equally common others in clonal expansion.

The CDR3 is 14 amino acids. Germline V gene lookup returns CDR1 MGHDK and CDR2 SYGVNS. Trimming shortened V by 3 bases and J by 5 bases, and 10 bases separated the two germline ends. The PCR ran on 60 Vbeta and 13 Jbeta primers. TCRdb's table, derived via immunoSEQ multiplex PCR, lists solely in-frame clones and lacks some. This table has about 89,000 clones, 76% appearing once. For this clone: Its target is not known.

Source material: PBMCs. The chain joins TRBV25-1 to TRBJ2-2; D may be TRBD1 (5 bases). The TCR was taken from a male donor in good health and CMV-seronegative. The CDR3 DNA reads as TGTGCCAGCAGTGACCACAGGAGAACCGGGGAGCTGTTTTTT. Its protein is CASSDHRRTGELFF.